What follows is one T cell receptor beta chain and its context. The data were produced by immunoSEQ multiplex PCR, yet TCRdb's version contains in-frame clones alone and is incomplete. The sample lists some 44,000 clones; about 85% were seen once. This CDR3 region has 13 residues. Trimming shortened V by 3 bases and J by 8 bases, and 13 bases separated the two germline ends. The germline V gene encodes CDR1 MNHEY and CDR2 SMNVEV (reference sequence). The record originates from a study of OX40 agonist ivuxolimab in advanced cancers. The source of this sequence is an adult with an advanced solid tumor such as melanoma, head and neck, liver or kidney cancer. Sequenced here: CD4+ or CD8+ T cells sorted from blood, sampled in a trial of the OX40 agonist ivuxolimab. The chain employs TRBV27 and TRBJ1-1; D remains unclear. The DNA of the CDR3 is TGTGCCAGCAGTTTCCGGGAGGGTTTCGAAGCTTTCTTT. This gives the protein CASSFREGFEAFF.